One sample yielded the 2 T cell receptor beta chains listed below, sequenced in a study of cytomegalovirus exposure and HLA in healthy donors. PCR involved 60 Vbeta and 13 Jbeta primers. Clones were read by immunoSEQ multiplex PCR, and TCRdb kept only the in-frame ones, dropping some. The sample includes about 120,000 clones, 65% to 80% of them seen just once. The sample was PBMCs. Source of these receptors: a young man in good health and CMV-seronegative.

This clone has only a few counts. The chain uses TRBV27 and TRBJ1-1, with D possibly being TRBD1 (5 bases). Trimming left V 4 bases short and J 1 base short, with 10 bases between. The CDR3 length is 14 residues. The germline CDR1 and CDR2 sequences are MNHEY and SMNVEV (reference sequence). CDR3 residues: CASSSPTENTEAFF. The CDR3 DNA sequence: TGTGCCAGCAGTTCCCCGACAGAGAACACTGAAGCTTTCTTT.

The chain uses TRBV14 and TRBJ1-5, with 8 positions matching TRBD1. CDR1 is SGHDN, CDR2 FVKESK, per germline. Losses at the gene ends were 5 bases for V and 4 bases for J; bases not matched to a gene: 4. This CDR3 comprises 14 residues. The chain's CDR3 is CASSSGGENQPQHF. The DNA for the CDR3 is TGTGCCAGCAGCTCAGGGGGCGAAAATCAGCCCCAGCATTTT.